This T cell receptor beta chain was retrieved from a study of blood T cell repertoires in COVID-19. Background on the study: T cells, B-cell-depleted T cells, or PBMCs supplied cDNA or gDNA.

Seattle patients were enrolled while actively infected and followed longitudinally. Source study methods: Estimated nucleated cell counts came from reference gene primer amplification. Some clones are missing from TCRdb's copy, which holds only in-frame ones; the method was immunoSEQ multiplex PCR. V, J and clone size are taken as reported in that table, and D and trimming were inferred from the DNA itself. The table records 350,000 to 450,000 clones, approximately 86% of them present only once. The CDR3 runs 13 residues. In germline, CDR1 is SGHRS, CDR2 YFSETQ. V dropped 3 bases and J dropped 7; count of bases not matched to a gene: 4.

The sequence derives from a woman aged 60 to 75 with COVID-19, enrolled during active disease. The specimen was peripheral blood. V is TRBV5-1 and J is TRBJ1-1; TRBD1 matches 9 bases. CDR3 DNA: TGCGCCAGCAGCTCCACAGGGGGCAGTGAAGCTTTCTTT. Protein product: CASSSTGGSEAFF.